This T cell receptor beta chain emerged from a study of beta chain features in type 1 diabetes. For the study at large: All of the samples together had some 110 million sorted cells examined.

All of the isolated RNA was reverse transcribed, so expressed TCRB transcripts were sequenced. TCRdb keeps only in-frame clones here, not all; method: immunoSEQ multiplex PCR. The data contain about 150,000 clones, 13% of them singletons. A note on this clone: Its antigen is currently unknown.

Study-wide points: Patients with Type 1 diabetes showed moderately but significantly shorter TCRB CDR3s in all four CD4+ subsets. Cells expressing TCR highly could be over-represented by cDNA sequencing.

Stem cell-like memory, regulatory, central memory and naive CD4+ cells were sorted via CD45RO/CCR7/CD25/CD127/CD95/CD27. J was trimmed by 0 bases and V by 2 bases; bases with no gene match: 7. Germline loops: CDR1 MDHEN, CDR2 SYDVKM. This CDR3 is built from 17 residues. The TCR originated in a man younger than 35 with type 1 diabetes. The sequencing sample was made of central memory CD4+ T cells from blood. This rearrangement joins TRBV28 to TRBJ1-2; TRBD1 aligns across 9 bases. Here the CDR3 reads CASSLIMGQGSNYGYTF. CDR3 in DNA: TGTGCCAGCAGTTTAATCATGGGACAGGGATCTAACTATGGCTACACCTTC.